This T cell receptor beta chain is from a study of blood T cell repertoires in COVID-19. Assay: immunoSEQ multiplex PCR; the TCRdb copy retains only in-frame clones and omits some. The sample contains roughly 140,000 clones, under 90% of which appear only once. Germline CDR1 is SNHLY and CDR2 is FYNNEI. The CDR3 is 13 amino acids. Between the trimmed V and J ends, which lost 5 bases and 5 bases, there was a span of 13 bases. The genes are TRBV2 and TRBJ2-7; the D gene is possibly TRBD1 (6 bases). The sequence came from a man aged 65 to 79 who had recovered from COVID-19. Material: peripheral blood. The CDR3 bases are TGTGCCAGCAGTCAAGGCAGGGGCAACGAGCAGTACTTC. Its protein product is CASSQGRGNEQYF.